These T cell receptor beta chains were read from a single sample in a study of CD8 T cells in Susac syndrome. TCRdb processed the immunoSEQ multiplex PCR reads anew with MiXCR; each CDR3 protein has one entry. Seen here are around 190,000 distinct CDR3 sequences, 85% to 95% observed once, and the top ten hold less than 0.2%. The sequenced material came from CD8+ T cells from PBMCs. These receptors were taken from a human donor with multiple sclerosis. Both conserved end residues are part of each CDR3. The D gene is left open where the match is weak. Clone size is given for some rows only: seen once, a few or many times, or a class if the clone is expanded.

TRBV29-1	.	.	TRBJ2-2	TGCAGCGTGATCCGGCCGGGGCAGGGCGGGGAGCTGTTTTTT	CSVIRPGQGGELFF
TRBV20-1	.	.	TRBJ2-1	TGCAGTACCCACTACAATGAGCAGTTCTTC	CSTHYNEQFF
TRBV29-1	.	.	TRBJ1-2	TGCAGCGTTGTAGCCCCGGCGGGCTACACCTTC	CSVVAPAGYTF
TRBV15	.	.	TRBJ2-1	TGTGCCACCACCCAGGGTAGCTCCTACAATGAGCAGTTCTTC	CATTQGSSYNEQFF
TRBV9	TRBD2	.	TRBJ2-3	TGTGCCAGCAGCCATAGCGGGGGAGGCACAGATACGCAGTATTTT	CASSHSGGGTDTQYF
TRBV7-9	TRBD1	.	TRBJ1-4	TGTGCCAGCAGCCCCCGACAGGGAAGGGCTGAGGACGAAAAACTGTTTTTT	CASSPRQGRAEDEKLFF
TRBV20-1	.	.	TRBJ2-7	TGCAGTGCTGTGGTTTTGGGCAGGACCTACGAGCAGTACTTC	CSAVVLGRTYEQYF
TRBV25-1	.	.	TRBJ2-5	TGTGCCAGCAGTGATTTCGGCAGGGGTGTTCTCGAGACCCAGTACTTC	CASSDFGRGVLETQYF
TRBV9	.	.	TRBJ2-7	TGTGCCAGCAGCGAGGGTGGAGAGGCCTACGAGCAGTACTTC	CASSEGGEAYEQYF
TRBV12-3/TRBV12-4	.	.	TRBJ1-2	TGTGCCAGCAGTTTAAGTTCTTACTATGGCTACACCTTC	CASSLSSYYGYTF
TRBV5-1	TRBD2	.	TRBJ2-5	TGCGCCAGCAGCTCCGATAGCGGGAGGCGGGAGACCCAGTACTTC	CASSSDSGRRETQYF
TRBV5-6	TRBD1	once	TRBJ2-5	TGTGCCAGCAGCTCCCCGGGACAGGGGGAGACCCAGTACTTC	CASSSPGQGETQYF
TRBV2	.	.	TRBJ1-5	TGTGCCAGCAGAAAGTCGGCAGGGATCAATCAGCCCCAGCATTTT	CASRKSAGINQPQHF
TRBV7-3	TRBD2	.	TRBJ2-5	TGTGCCAGCAGCTTCTTAGCGGGAGGGCGAGAGACCCAGTACTTC	CASSFLAGGRETQYF
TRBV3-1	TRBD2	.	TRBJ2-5	TGTGCCAGCAGCCAAGACCGGGGGGGCACTCAAGAGACCCAGTACTTC	CASSQDRGGTQETQYF
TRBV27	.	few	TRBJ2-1	TGTGCCAGCAGTTTAATAGGGAGCTCCTACAATGAGCAGTTCTTC	CASSLIGSSYNEQFF
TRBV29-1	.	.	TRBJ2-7	TGCAGCGTTGCACAGAACTACGAGCAGTACTTC	CSVAQNYEQYF
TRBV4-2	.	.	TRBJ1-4	TGTGCCAGCAGCCCGGGACAAACTGCAACTAATGAAAAACTGTTTTTT	CASSPGQTATNEKLFF
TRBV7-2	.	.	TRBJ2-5	TGTGCCAGCAGCTTAAACAGTGTGGAGACCCAGTACTTC	CASSLNSVETQYF
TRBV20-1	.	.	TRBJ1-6	TGCAGTGCTAGGGGGGGTTATAATTCACCCCTCCACTTT	CSARGGYNSPLHF
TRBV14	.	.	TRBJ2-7	TGTGCCAGCAGCCAATTGCTTAGCTACGAGCAGTACTTC	CASSQLLSYEQYF
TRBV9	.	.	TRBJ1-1	TGTGCCAGCAGCACCCACCTAGGGACTCCAGAAGCTTTCTTT	CASSTHLGTPEAFF
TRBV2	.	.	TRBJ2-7	TGTGCCCTCGACCCGACCCAGGGGTTCGAGCAGTACTTC	CALDPTQGFEQYF